Presented here are 27 T cell receptor beta chains from one specimen sequenced in a study of chemoradiotherapy in HPV16-positive cancers. Repertoires were generated with immunoSEQ multiplex PCR, while TCRdb's copy carries only in-frame clones and drops some. The repertoire holds 15,000 or so clones, with around nine tenths as singletons. Sequenced here: blood, sampled from a patient who underwent chemoradiotherapy. These receptor sequences come from a human donor with HPV-associated anogenital cancer.

The chain carries TRBV30 and TRBJ2-7; D perhaps matches TRBD1 (5 bases). The germline CDR1 and CDR2 sequences are GTSNPN and SVGIG (reference sequence). V gave up 5 bases and J gave up 3 bases, with 11 bases separating them. This CDR3 is 12 amino acids long. The CDR3 here is CAWESDSYEQYF. The DNA for the CDR3 is TGTGCCTGGGAAAGTGACAGCTACGAGCAGTACTTC.

The V call is TRBV5-6, the J call TRBJ1-5, with D perhaps TRBD1 (5 bases). This CDR3 has 15 residues. Germline loops: CDR1 SGHDT, CDR2 YYEEEE. With 1 base removed from V and 3 bases from J, the gap between germline ends came to 11 bases. DNA of the CDR3: TGTGCCAGCAGCTTGAGGGCAGGGAACAATCAGCCCCAGCATTTT. This codes for CASSLRAGNNQPQHF.

The chain is built from TRBV4-1 and TRBJ2-7; 8 nucleotides align to TRBD1. This CDR3 is built from 15 residues. V gave up 0 bases and J gave up 3 bases; unmatched junction bases: 4. Germline-derived CDR1 and CDR2 are MGHRA and YSYEKL. CDR3 sequence: CASSQERTGIYEQYF. The CDR3, as DNA: TGCGCCAGCAGCCAAGAAAGGACAGGGATCTACGAGCAGTACTTC.

This clone was seen a single time. The chain has TRBV4-1 and TRBJ2-7; D call uncertain. Trimming removed 0 bases at V and 4 bases at J, with 13 bases between. Looked up from germline, CDR1 is MGHRA and CDR2 is YSYEKL. This CDR3 has 15 amino acids. The CDR3 DNA follows: TGCGCCAGCAGCCAAGATCACAGCGTCGGTTACGAGCAGTACTTC. This encodes CASSQDHSVGYEQYF.

The gene calls are TRBV5-4 and TRBJ2-5; 10 bases agree with TRBD2. This CDR3 is 15 amino acids long. Germline-derived CDR1 and CDR2 are SGHNT and YYREEE (reference sequence). V lost 5 bases, J lost 5 bases, and 9 bases stayed unmatched. Written as DNA, the CDR3 is TGTGCCAGCAGGGGGTCCGGGACTAGCGCGGAGACCCAGTACTTC. This translates into CASRGSGTSAETQYF.

The CDR3 DNA reads TGCGCCAGCAGCCAAGATCCGGGAGGCTACACCTTC. Encoded protein: CASSQDPGGYTF. The chain joins TRBV4-1 to TRBJ1-2, with no clear D. The CDR3 has 12 residues. Looked up from germline, CDR1 is MGHRA and CDR2 is YSYEKL. V lost 0 bases and J lost 8, with 7 bases in between.

The chain is built from TRBV19 and TRBJ1-4; D may be TRBD1 (6 bases). Trimming removed 0 bases at V and 7 bases at J, with 18 bases between. The CDR3 has 17 amino acids. Per the germline V gene, CDR1 is LNHDA and CDR2 is SQIVND (reference sequence). This CDR3 is CASSIDHGNRASEKLFF. The CDR3 nucleotides are TGTGCCAGTAGTATAGATCACGGGAACAGGGCGAGTGAAAAACTGTTTTTT.

V gene TRBV7-2 combines with J gene TRBJ1-6; 7 bases align to TRBD1. The CDR3 covers 17 residues. CDR1 is SGHTA, CDR2 FQGNSA, per germline. Unmatched junction bases numbered 8, after V lost 2 bases and J lost 4 bases. In DNA form, the CDR3 reads TGTGCCAGCAGCTTAACGACAGGGCGGGTTTATAATTCACCCCTCCACTTT. Translation gives CASSLTTGRVYNSPLHF.

The J gene is TRBJ1-2, the V gene TRBV28; D remains unclear. CDR1 MDHEN and CDR2 SYDVKM come from the germline V gene. The CDR3 is made up of 14 amino acids. Trimming left V 1 base short and J 9 bases short, with 15 bases between. CDR3 sequence reads: CASSLSQSRRSYTF. In DNA form, the CDR3 reads TGTGCCAGCAGTTTATCCCAGTCCCGCCGAAGCTACACCTTC.

The chain uses TRBV11-2 and TRBJ2-7; no reliable D call. The CDR3 spans 14 residues. V was shortened by 3 bases and J by 0 bases, with 9 bases between the two germline ends. Germline V gives CDR1 SGHAT, CDR2 FQNNGV. The CDR3 here is CASSFVGDSYEQYF. The CDR3 DNA reads as TGTGCCAGCAGCTTTGTCGGAGACTCCTACGAGCAGTACTTC.

This sequence joins TRBV28 and TRBJ1-5; tentative D call: TRBD1 (5 bases). The CDR3 is made up of 13 amino acids. Germline CDR1 reads MDHEN; CDR2 reads SYDVKM. The germline V and J ends were trimmed by 10 bases and 6 bases, with 16 bases remaining between them. This chain's CDR3 is CATQNVQGQPQHF. CDR3 nucleotide sequence: TGTGCCACTCAAAATGTTCAGGGTCAGCCCCAGCATTTT. Looking up the rest from reference TRBV28 and TRBJ1-5 gives the full variable domain: DVKVTQSSRYLVKRTGEKVFLECVQDMDHENMFWYRQDPGLGLRLIYFSYDVKMKEKGDIPEGYSVSREKKERFSLILESASTNQTSMYLCATQNVQGQPQHFGDGTRLSIL.

The rearrangement links TRBV28 to TRBJ2-2; 8 bases agree with TRBD2. The CDR3 has 15 amino acids. Trimming at V came to 7 bases and at J to 2 bases, leaving 6 bases not matched to a gene. The V gene's germline CDR1 is MDHEN and CDR2 SYDVKM. CDR3 DNA: TGTGCCAGCATAGGAGCGGGGGTCAACACCGGGGAGCTGTTTTTT. This sequence encodes CASIGAGVNTGELFF.

The gene calls are TRBV18 and TRBJ1-5; unclear D gene. Germline V gene data show CDR1 as KGHSH and CDR2 as LQKENI. The CDR3 loop spans 13 amino acids. Deletions cut 5 bases from V and 0 bases from J, with 5 bases between. The CDR3 nucleotides are TGTGCCAGCTCATCAGATAGCAATCAGCCCCAGCATTTT. This translates into CASSSDSNQPQHF.

The gene calls are TRBV19 and TRBJ2-3; D might be TRBD2 (5 bases). CDR1 LNHDA and CDR2 SQIVND come from the germline V gene (reference sequence). The germline V and J ends were trimmed by 3 bases and 2 bases, with 21 bases remaining between them. The CDR3 length is 18 residues. Here the CDR3 DNA reads TGTGCCAGTAGTATTGGAACTAGAGTATTAGAGGACACAGATACGCAGTATTTT. This encodes CASSIGTRVLEDTDTQYF.

V and J are TRBV5-1 and TRBJ2-5; 7 positions match TRBD2. The end of the DNA aligns better with TRBJ2-7, so the J call may be wrong. This CDR3 contains 14 residues. Germline loops: CDR1 SGHRS, CDR2 YFSETQ. CDR3 residues: CASSFMAGRDEQYF. The CDR3 DNA is TGCGCCAGCAGCTTTATGGCGGGGAGGGACGAGCAGTACTTC.

The gene calls are TRBV6-1 and TRBJ2-3, with 8 bases matching TRBD2. Trimming cost V 4 bases and J 5 bases; bases outside gene matches: 8. Germline V gene sequence: CDR1 MNHNS, CDR2 SASEGT. The CDR3 contains 15 residues. This chain's CDR3 is CASSGSGKGEDTQYF. The DNA for the CDR3 is TGTGCCAGCAGTGGTAGCGGGAAGGGCGAAGATACGCAGTATTTT.

The rearrangement joins TRBV7-8 to TRBJ2-3; D possibly matches TRBD1 or TRBD2 (5 bases each). This CDR3 is 12 amino acids long. Trimming took off 6 bases at V and 5 bases at J, with 9 bases between the two ends. Germline V gene data show CDR1 as SGHVS and CDR2 as FQNEAQ. The CDR3 nucleotides are TGTGCCAGCAGGTTGAGGGGAGATACGCAGTATTTT. This encodes CASRLRGDTQYF.

The chain links TRBV25-1 to TRBJ1-2; TRBD1 aligns across 7 bases. The trim removed 4 bases at V and 4 bases at J, leaving 3 bases unmatched. CDR1 and CDR2 from the germline V gene are MGHDK and SYGVNS. The CDR3 covers 13 residues. The CDR3 here is CASSGGQLYGYTF. Here the CDR3 DNA reads TGTGCCAGCAGTGGGGGACAGCTCTATGGCTACACCTTC.

This chain uses TRBV6-5 with TRBJ1-5; D remains ambiguous. The CDR3 consists of 15 residues. From germline, CDR1 is MNHEY and CDR2 SVGAGI. Trimming took off 8 bases at V and 2 bases at J, with 16 bases between the two ends. Here the CDR3 reads CASGQSPGGNQPQHF. As DNA, the CDR3 is TGTGCCAGCGGCCAGTCACCGGGAGGCAATCAGCCCCAGCATTTT.

The rearrangement links TRBV10-2 to TRBJ1-3; tentatively, D is TRBD1 (5 bases). Trimming left V 3 bases short and J 5 bases short, with 14 bases between. This CDR3 has 15 residues. The V gene's germline CDR1 is WSHSY and CDR2 SAAADI. Here the CDR3 reads CASSDPRTIRNTIYF. Here the CDR3 DNA reads TGCGCCAGCAGTGACCCCCGGACAATTAGAAACACCATATATTTT.

V and J are TRBV7-9 and TRBJ1-4; TRBD1 aligns across 10 bases. The CDR3 covers 15 residues. V lost 1 base to trimming and J lost 8 bases; unmatched junction nucleotides: 4. From germline, CDR1 is SEHNR and CDR2 FQNEAQ (reference sequence). In DNA form, the CDR3 reads TGTGCCAGCAGCTTAGGGGGACAGGGGAAGGAAAAACTGTTTTTT. Encoded protein: CASSLGGQGKEKLFF.

The chain uses TRBV14 and TRBJ2-5; D remains unclear. With 3 bases removed from V and 6 bases from J, the gap between germline ends came to 8 bases. The CDR3 is 12 amino acids. Germline CDR1 reads SGHDN; CDR2 reads FVKESK. The CDR3, as DNA: TGTGCCAGCAGCCAGGACGGAAAGACCCAGTACTTC. Its protein is CASSQDGKTQYF.

The chain couples TRBV6-6 to TRBJ1-1, with D uncertain. CDR1 and CDR2 (germline): MNHNY, SVGAGI (reference sequence). CDR3 length: 13 residues. Trimming cost V 7 bases and J 1 base, with 10 bases left between them. CDR3 DNA sequence: TGTGCCAGCACTGTGAACGCGAACACTGAAGCTTTCTTT. It yields the protein CASTVNANTEAFF.

In this sample, this clone turned up a few times. The chain is built from TRBV11-2 and TRBJ1-1; tentatively, D is TRBD1 (5 bases). This CDR3 has 16 amino acids. Trimming cost V 1 base and J 1 base, with 13 bases left between them. CDR1 and CDR2 from the germline V gene are SGHAT and FQNNGV. The DNA for the CDR3 is TGTGCCAGCAGCTTAGGGGGGTGGGCCGGGAACACTGAAGCTTTCTTT. Its translation is CASSLGGWAGNTEAFF.

This chain connects TRBV5-6 to TRBJ2-3, with D unclear. Trimming left V 2 bases short and J 7 bases short, with 14 bases between. There are 14 residues in the CDR3. CDR1 and CDR2 (germline): SGHDT, YYEEEE. The CDR3 region has the DNA TGTGCCAGCAGCTTCTCTCGGTCGATAAATACGCAGTATTTT. It specifies CASSFSRSINTQYF.

The chain uses TRBV5-5 and TRBJ1-2, with D maybe TRBD1 (6 bases). Germline assignment: CDR1 SGHKS and CDR2 YYEKEE (reference sequence). The length of the CDR3 is 17 residues. Trimming cost V 4 bases and J 5 bases, with 24 bases left between them. Here the CDR3 reads CASSPHIGGPNLYGYTF. DNA of the CDR3: TGTGCCAGCAGCCCCCATATTGGGGGGCCTAATCTTTATGGCTACACCTTC. The variable domain in full, completed from reference TRBV5-5 and TRBJ1-2, reads DAGVTQSPTHLIKTRGQQVTLRCSPISGHKSVSWYQQVLGQGPQFIFQYYEKEERGRGNFPDRFSARQFPNYSSELNVNALLLGDSALYLCASSPHIGGPNLYGYTFGSGTRLTVV.

In DNA form, the CDR3 reads TGTGCCAGCAGCCAAGAAGGTTTTTCACTTCTTGGGACAGTAAGCTCCTACGAGCAGTACTTC. It yields the protein CASSQEGFSLLGTVSSYEQYF. V and J are TRBV14 and TRBJ2-5; 7 bases align to TRBD1. The DNA matches TRBJ2-7 better at its end, which makes the J call doubtful. This CDR3 comprises 21 residues. Germline V lookup: CDR1 SGHDN, CDR2 FVKESK.